This note documents a single T cell receptor beta chain sequence. The target antigen is unknown. Investigators prepared the TCR beta libraries by applying iRepertoire HTBI primers and Arm-PCR of CDR3 regions. TCRdb passed the multiplex PCR reads through MiXCR, listing each CDR3 protein once. The repertoire holds about 420,000 distinct CDR3 sequences, 23% seen once, with roughly 26% in the top ten. Germline CDR1 and CDR2: LNHDA and SQIVND (reference sequence). Trimming removed 6 bases from V and 2 bases from J; junction bases left unmatched: 7. This CDR3 has 16 residues. This record comes from a study of regulatory T cells in long-lasting Graves disease. Findings and limits, study-wide: Few sampled subjects may have lowered accuracy.

Time point denoted: persistent/refractory GD, antithyroid drugs over 5 years with positive TRAb. From PBMCs, RNA was extracted and then used to make the TCR library. Xi'an, China, was home to the endocrinology department that provided patients. The chain couples TRBV19 to TRBJ1-5; 10 nucleotides agree with TRBD1. This TCR was recovered from a female donor with Graves disease. The material sequenced was peripheral blood mononuclear cells (PBMCs), taken when the disease was refractory, from a patient treated with antithyroid drugs. The CDR3 coding sequence is TGTGCCAGTAGGACAGGGGGCGCATCGGGCAATCAGCCCCAGCATTTT. Protein sequence: CASRTGGASGNQPQHF.